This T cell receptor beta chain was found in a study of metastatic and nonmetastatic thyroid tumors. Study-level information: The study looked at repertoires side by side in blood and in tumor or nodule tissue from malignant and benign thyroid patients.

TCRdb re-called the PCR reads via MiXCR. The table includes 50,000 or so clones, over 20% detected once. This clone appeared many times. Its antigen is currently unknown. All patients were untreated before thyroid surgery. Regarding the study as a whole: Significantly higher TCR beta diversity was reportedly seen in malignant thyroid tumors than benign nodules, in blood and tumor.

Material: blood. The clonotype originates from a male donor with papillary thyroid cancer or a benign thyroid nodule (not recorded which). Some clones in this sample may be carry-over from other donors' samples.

CDR3 residues: CASTSGLTYGYTF. The CDR3 DNA follows: TGTGCCAGCACGTCGGGCCTTACGTATGGCTACACCTTC. The chain recombines TRBV28 with TRBJ1-2; D is unclear. Germline V gives CDR1 MDHEN, CDR2 SYDVKM. V was shortened by 7 bases and J by 5 bases, with 14 bases between the two germline ends. CDR3 length equals 13 residues.